This paragraph reports one T cell receptor (beta chain). Generated by immunoSEQ multiplex PCR, the TCRdb table keeps only in-frame clones and is missing some. This table has some 340,000 clones, 85% to 90% appearing once. The data are from a study of Ad26.COV2.S vaccination and SARS-CoV-2 variants. Whole-study context: Ad26.COV2.S shots went into the muscle once or twice, 56 days apart.

Noted treatment: some 20 received Ad26.COV2.S at low or high dose, single or two shots; roughly 5 received placebo; per-sample allocation not given. Sampling happened 63 days after the first vaccine or placebo injection. This CDR3 is 13 amino acids long. The V segment lost 6 bases and the J segment 4 bases; nucleotides outside the gene matches: 5. The material sequenced was peripheral blood, taken in a trial of Ad26.COV2.S vaccine versus placebo. This clonotype originated in a person between 18 and 65 years old who received the Ad26.COV2.S COVID-19 vaccine or a placebo. The chain couples TRBV12-3 or TRBV12-4 to TRBJ1-1, with 7 bases aligning to TRBD1. CDR3 in amino acids: CASRSQGVTEAFF. Written as DNA, the CDR3 is TGTGCCAGCAGGTCTCAGGGGGTCACTGAAGCTTTCTTT.